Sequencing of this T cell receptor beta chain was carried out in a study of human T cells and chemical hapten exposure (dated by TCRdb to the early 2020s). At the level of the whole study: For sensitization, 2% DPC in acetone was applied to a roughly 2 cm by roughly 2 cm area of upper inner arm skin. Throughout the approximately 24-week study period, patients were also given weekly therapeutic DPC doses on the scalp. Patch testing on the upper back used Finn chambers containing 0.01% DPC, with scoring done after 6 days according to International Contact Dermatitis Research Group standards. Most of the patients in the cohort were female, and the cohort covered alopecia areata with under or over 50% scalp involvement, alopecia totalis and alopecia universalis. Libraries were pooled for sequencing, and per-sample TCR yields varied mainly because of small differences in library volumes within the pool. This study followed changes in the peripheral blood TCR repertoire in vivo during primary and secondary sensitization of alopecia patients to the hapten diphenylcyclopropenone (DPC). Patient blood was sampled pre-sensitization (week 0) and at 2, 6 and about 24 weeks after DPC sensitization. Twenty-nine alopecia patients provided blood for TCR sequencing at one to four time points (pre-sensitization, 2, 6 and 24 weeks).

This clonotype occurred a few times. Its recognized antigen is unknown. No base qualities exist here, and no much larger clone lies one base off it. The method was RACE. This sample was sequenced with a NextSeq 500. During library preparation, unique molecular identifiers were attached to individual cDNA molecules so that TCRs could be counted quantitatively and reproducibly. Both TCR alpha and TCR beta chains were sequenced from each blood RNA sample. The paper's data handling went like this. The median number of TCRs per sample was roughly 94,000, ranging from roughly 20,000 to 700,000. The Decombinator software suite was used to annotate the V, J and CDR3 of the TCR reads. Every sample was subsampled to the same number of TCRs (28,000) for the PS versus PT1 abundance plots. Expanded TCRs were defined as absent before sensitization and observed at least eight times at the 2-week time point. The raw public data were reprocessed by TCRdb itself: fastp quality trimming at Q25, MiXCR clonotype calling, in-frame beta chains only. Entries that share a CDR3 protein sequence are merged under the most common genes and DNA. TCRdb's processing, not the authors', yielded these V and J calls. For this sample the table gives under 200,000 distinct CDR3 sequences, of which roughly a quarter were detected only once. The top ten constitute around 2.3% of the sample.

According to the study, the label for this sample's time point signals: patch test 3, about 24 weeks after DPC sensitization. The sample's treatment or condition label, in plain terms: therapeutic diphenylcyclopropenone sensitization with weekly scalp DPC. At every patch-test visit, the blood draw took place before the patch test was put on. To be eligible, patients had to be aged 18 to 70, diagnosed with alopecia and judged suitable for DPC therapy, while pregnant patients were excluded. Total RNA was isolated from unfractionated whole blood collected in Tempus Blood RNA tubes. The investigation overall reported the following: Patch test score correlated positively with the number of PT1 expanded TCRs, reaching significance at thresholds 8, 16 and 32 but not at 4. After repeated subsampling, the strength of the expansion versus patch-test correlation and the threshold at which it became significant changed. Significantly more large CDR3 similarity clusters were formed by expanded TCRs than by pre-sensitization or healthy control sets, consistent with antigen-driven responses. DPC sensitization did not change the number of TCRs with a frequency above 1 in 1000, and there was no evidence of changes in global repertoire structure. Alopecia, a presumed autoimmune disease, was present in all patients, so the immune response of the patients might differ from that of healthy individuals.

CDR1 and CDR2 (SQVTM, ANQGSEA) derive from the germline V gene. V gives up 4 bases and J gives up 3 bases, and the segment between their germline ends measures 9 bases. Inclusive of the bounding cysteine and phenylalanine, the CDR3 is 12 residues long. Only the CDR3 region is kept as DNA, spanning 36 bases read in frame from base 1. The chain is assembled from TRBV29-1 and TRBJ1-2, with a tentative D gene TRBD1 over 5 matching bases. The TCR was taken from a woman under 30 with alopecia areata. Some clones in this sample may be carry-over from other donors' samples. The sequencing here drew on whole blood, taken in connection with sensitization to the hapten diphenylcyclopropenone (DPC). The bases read TGCAGCGTTGCAACAGGTTACTATGGCTACACCTTC. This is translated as CSVATGYYGYTF.